This T cell receptor (beta chain) originates from a study of early T cells in non-severe SARS-CoV-2 infection. About the study: The study sequenced bulk RNA from unsorted whole blood, with chains unpaired.

V dropped 5 bases and J dropped 6 bases, with 11 bases sitting between them. This CDR3 region has 12 residues. This clonotype was seen more than once but under ten times. The TCR library protocol was used to attach unique molecular identifiers. These identifiers were attached to individual cDNA molecules. A single record per CDR3 protein comes from TCRdb applying MiXCR to the 5' RACE reads. This sample has approximately 66,000 distinct CDR3 sequences, with around 12% found just once. Sequencing input: whole blood. The TCR comes from an adult who was a healthcare worker with PCR-confirmed SARS-CoV-2 infection or an uninfected control (not recorded which). The gene calls are TRBV12-3 or TRBV12-4 and TRBJ2-7, with a tentative D call TRBD2 (5 bases). In nucleotides, the CDR3 is TGTGCCAGCAGTCGTACGGGAACCGAGCAGTACTTC. The encoded protein is CASSRTGTEQYF.